This is a list of T cell receptor beta chains from one sample in a study of blood T cell repertoires in COVID-19. TCRdb's copy holds only in-frame clones and misses some; the assay was immunoSEQ multiplex PCR. The table records 150,000 to 200,000 clones, 80% to 90% of them present only once. What was sequenced was peripheral blood. All receptors come from a woman aged 80 or over with COVID-19, enrolled during active disease. CDR3s include the opening cysteine and the closing phenylalanine or tryptophan. Each record gives: D gene, V gene, J gene, clone size, CDR3 DNA, CDR3 protein. A D gene is named only where the DNA matches it firmly. The size of a clone is reported for some rows only, either as once, few or many, or as a class for expanded clones.

d_gene: .; v_gene: TRBV11-2; j_gene: TRBJ2-3; abundance: .; CDR3nt: TGTGCCAGCAGCTTAGATCGGAGCCCGCTTTACACAGATACGCAGTATTTT; CDR3aa: CASSLDRSPLYTDTQYF
d_gene: TRBD2; v_gene: TRBV27; j_gene: TRBJ2-1; abundance: .; CDR3nt: TGTGCCAGCAGTTTAAGGACTAGCGGGGGGAACAATGAGCAGTTCTTC; CDR3aa: CASSLRTSGGNNEQFF
d_gene: .; v_gene: TRBV7-3; j_gene: TRBJ2-7; abundance: .; CDR3nt: TGTGCCAGCAGCCCCCGGGGGTCCTACGAGCAGTACTTC; CDR3aa: CASSPRGSYEQYF
d_gene: TRBD1; v_gene: TRBV7-2; j_gene: TRBJ1-1; abundance: .; CDR3nt: TGTGCCAGCAGCTTGGACAGGGTGGGGGGAAACACTGAAGCTTTCTTT; CDR3aa: CASSLDRVGGNTEAFF
d_gene: TRBD1; v_gene: TRBV29-1; j_gene: TRBJ2-2; abundance: .; CDR3nt: TGCAGCGTTTTCGGACAGGTTAACACCGGGGAGCTGTTTTTT; CDR3aa: CSVFGQVNTGELFF
d_gene: TRBD1; v_gene: TRBV18; j_gene: TRBJ2-7; abundance: .; CDR3nt: TGTGCCAGCTCACCGGGACAGGGGGGAGAGCAGTACTTC; CDR3aa: CASSPGQGGEQYF
d_gene: TRBD2; v_gene: TRBV5-1; j_gene: TRBJ2-1; abundance: .; CDR3nt: TGCGCCAGCAGCTGGACTAGCGGGACCTACAATGAGCAGTTCTTC; CDR3aa: CASSWTSGTYNEQFF
d_gene: TRBD2; v_gene: TRBV6-1; j_gene: TRBJ2-3; abundance: once; CDR3nt: TGTGCCAGCAGTGAAATGCTAGCGGGAGGAGCAGATACGCAGTATTTT; CDR3aa: CASSEMLAGGADTQYF
d_gene: TRBD2; v_gene: TRBV7-9; j_gene: TRBJ2-1; abundance: .; CDR3nt: TGTGCCAGCAGCCGGGGGGGCGAGGAGCAGTTCTTC; CDR3aa: CASSRGGEEQFF
d_gene: .; v_gene: TRBV6-1; j_gene: TRBJ1-6; abundance: .; CDR3nt: TGTGCCAGCAGTGAGGGGTCTAGACAAGGGGGTAATTCACCCCTCCACTTT; CDR3aa: CASSEGSRQGGNSPLHF
d_gene: .; v_gene: TRBV18; j_gene: TRBJ2-7; abundance: .; CDR3nt: TGTGCCAGCTCACCATTGGCGGCCGGATTGGACGAGCAGTACTTC; CDR3aa: CASSPLAAGLDEQYF
d_gene: TRBD1; v_gene: TRBV27; j_gene: TRBJ1-5; abundance: .; CDR3nt: TGTGCCAGCAGCCCGGACAGGGCATACAATCAGCCCCAGCATTTT; CDR3aa: CASSPDRAYNQPQHF
d_gene: TRBD1; v_gene: TRBV11-2; j_gene: TRBJ1-1; abundance: .; CDR3nt: TGTGCCAGCAGCCTGGGACAGATGAACACTGAAGCTTTCTTT; CDR3aa: CASSLGQMNTEAFF
d_gene: .; v_gene: TRBV29-1; j_gene: TRBJ2-5; abundance: .; CDR3nt: TGCAGCGTTGAATATTATGTGTTTCAAGAGACCCAGTACTTC; CDR3aa: CSVEYYVFQETQYF
d_gene: TRBD2; v_gene: TRBV5-4; j_gene: TRBJ2-3; abundance: .; CDR3nt: TGTGCCAGCAGCTTGGCCCCGGCGGGAGATATAACAGATACGCAGTATTTT; CDR3aa: CASSLAPAGDITDTQYF
d_gene: TRBD1; v_gene: TRBV15; j_gene: TRBJ2-5; abundance: .; CDR3nt: TGTGCCACAAGCAGGGGGCAAATAGAGACCCAGTACTTC; CDR3aa: CATSRGQIETQYF
d_gene: .; v_gene: TRBV9; j_gene: TRBJ2-7; abundance: .; CDR3nt: TGTGCCAGCAGCGTAGTGAGGAGGGGCTACGAGCAGTACTTC; CDR3aa: CASSVVRRGYEQYF
d_gene: .; v_gene: TRBV5-5; j_gene: TRBJ2-1; abundance: .; CDR3nt: TGTGCCAGCAGCATCCTCCCCCTCTACAATGAGCAGTTCTTC; CDR3aa: CASSILPLYNEQFF
d_gene: .; v_gene: TRBV18; j_gene: TRBJ2-3; abundance: few; CDR3nt: TGTGCCAGCTCACTAGAGGTAGGAGATACGCAGTATTTT; CDR3aa: CASSLEVGDTQYF
d_gene: TRBD1; v_gene: TRBV7-2; j_gene: TRBJ1-2; abundance: .; CDR3nt: TGTGCCAGCAGCTTAAGGGGGCGCGGGGACTATGGCTACACCTTC; CDR3aa: CASSLRGRGDYGYTF
d_gene: .; v_gene: TRBV6-4; j_gene: TRBJ2-2; abundance: few; CDR3nt: TGTGCCAGCAGTGACTCGAGTCGAGGATATGGCGGGGAGCTGTTTTTT; CDR3aa: CASSDSSRGYGGELFF
d_gene: .; v_gene: TRBV12-5; j_gene: TRBJ1-2; abundance: .; CDR3nt: TGTGCTAGTGGTTTGTTCCCAGGGGACTATGGCTACACCTTC; CDR3aa: CASGLFPGDYGYTF
d_gene: TRBD1; v_gene: TRBV27; j_gene: TRBJ1-2; abundance: few; CDR3nt: TGTGCCAGCAGTCCTAGACAGGGTAACTATGGCTACACCTTC; CDR3aa: CASSPRQGNYGYTF
d_gene: .; v_gene: TRBV27; j_gene: TRBJ2-7; abundance: .; CDR3nt: TGTGCCAGCAGAAAACTAGCCGGTAAGTACTTC; CDR3aa: CASRKLAGKYF
d_gene: .; v_gene: TRBV18; j_gene: TRBJ2-5; abundance: few; CDR3nt: TGTGCCAGCTCACAGGGGGTGGAGACCCAGTACTTC; CDR3aa: CASSQGVETQYF
d_gene: TRBD1; v_gene: TRBV7-9; j_gene: TRBJ1-2; abundance: few; CDR3nt: TGTGCCAGCAGCTACGGACAGGGGGCCTACTATGGCTACACCTTC; CDR3aa: CASSYGQGAYYGYTF
d_gene: .; v_gene: TRBV30; j_gene: TRBJ2-2; abundance: .; CDR3nt: TGTGCCTGGGTTGCACCTCCGGGCACCGGGGAGCTGTTTTTT; CDR3aa: CAWVAPPGTGELFF
d_gene: TRBD2; v_gene: TRBV24-1; j_gene: TRBJ2-1; abundance: .; CDR3nt: TGTGCCACCAGTGATTCCAGCGGGAGGGCCGATTTCTTC; CDR3aa: CATSDSSGRADFF
d_gene: TRBD1; v_gene: TRBV5-3; j_gene: TRBJ1-3; abundance: .; CDR3nt: TGTGCCAGAAGCTGTGACAGGGGACTCTCTGGAAACACCATATATTTT; CDR3aa: CARSCDRGLSGNTIYF
d_gene: .; v_gene: TRBV24-1; j_gene: TRBJ2-2; abundance: .; CDR3nt: TGTGCCACCAACCACAGGGAATTTGGCGGGGAGCTGTTTTTT; CDR3aa: CATNHREFGGELFF
d_gene: TRBD1; v_gene: TRBV2; j_gene: TRBJ1-4; abundance: .; CDR3nt: TGTGCCAGCAGTTGGACAGGGGAAAAACTGTTTTTT; CDR3aa: CASSWTGEKLFF
d_gene: .; v_gene: TRBV15; j_gene: TRBJ2-2; abundance: .; CDR3nt: TGTGCCACCAGCAGAGATAGGGGCGGGGAGCTGTTTTTT; CDR3aa: CATSRDRGGELFF
d_gene: TRBD2; v_gene: TRBV5-1; j_gene: TRBJ2-1; abundance: once; CDR3nt: TGCGCCAGCAGCCTAGCGGGAGGACGCTTCTTC; CDR3aa: CASSLAGGRFF
d_gene: .; v_gene: TRBV18; j_gene: TRBJ1-1; abundance: .; CDR3nt: TGTGCCAGCTCACCAATCGAGTTGGAGAGGGTCACTGAAGCTTTCTTT; CDR3aa: CASSPIELERVTEAFF
d_gene: TRBD2; v_gene: TRBV6-2/TRBV6-3; j_gene: TRBJ2-1; abundance: .; CDR3nt: TGTGCCAGCAGCAAACTAGCGGGGGGCTACAATGAGCAGTTCTTC; CDR3aa: CASSKLAGGYNEQFF
d_gene: .; v_gene: TRBV4-1; j_gene: TRBJ2-7; abundance: .; CDR3nt: TGCGCCAGCAGTGGCGGGACCTACGAGCAGTACTTC; CDR3aa: CASSGGTYEQYF
d_gene: TRBD2; v_gene: TRBV5-6; j_gene: TRBJ2-7; abundance: once; CDR3nt: TGTGCCAGCAGTGGATCAGCGGGGACCTACGAGCAGTACTTC; CDR3aa: CASSGSAGTYEQYF
d_gene: .; v_gene: TRBV30; j_gene: TRBJ1-2; abundance: .; CDR3nt: TGTGCCTGGAGTGTAGGACATCGGCCGAACTTC; CDR3aa: CAWSVGHRPNF
d_gene: TRBD1; v_gene: TRBV30; j_gene: TRBJ1-1; abundance: .; CDR3nt: TGTGCCTGGAGTTTGGCAGGGGGTGGATGGACTGAAGCTTTCTTT; CDR3aa: CAWSLAGGGWTEAFF
d_gene: TRBD1; v_gene: TRBV18; j_gene: TRBJ1-2; abundance: .; CDR3nt: TGTGCCAGCTCACCAGAAGGACAGGCTTTAGAGGGTGGCTACACCTTC; CDR3aa: CASSPEGQALEGGYTF
d_gene: TRBD2; v_gene: TRBV9; j_gene: TRBJ2-4; abundance: once; CDR3nt: TGTTGGTTTTTTATCGGGAGGGCCCAAAACATTCAGTACTTC; CDR3aa: CWFFIGRAQNIQYF
d_gene: TRBD1; v_gene: TRBV10-3; j_gene: TRBJ2-7; abundance: once; CDR3nt: TGTGCCACCATGGGGGACAGTTATTACGAGCAGTACTTC; CDR3aa: CATMGDSYYEQYF
d_gene: TRBD1; v_gene: TRBV28; j_gene: TRBJ1-2; abundance: once; CDR3nt: TGTGCCAGCAGTTTATCCGCCGGACAGGGCTATGGCTACACCTTC; CDR3aa: CASSLSAGQGYGYTF
d_gene: .; v_gene: TRBV29-1; j_gene: TRBJ2-5; abundance: .; CDR3nt: TGCAGCTTGCGACAGGCCGAGACCCAGTACTTC; CDR3aa: CSLRQAETQYF
d_gene: .; v_gene: TRBV29-1; j_gene: TRBJ2-3; abundance: .; CDR3nt: TGCAGTTTTAGCGGCGCTGGGTGGCAGTATTTT; CDR3aa: CSFSGAGWQYF
d_gene: TRBD2; v_gene: TRBV27; j_gene: TRBJ2-7; abundance: .; CDR3nt: TGTGCCAGCAGTCCTTTAGCGGGAGAGGGGGACGAGCAGTACTTC; CDR3aa: CASSPLAGEGDEQYF
d_gene: .; v_gene: TRBV7-3; j_gene: TRBJ1-2; abundance: .; CDR3nt: TGTGCCAGCAGCCCGCCAGGAGGCCGAAGCACCTTC; CDR3aa: CASSPPGGRSTF
d_gene: TRBD2; v_gene: TRBV9; j_gene: TRBJ2-5; abundance: .; CDR3nt: TGTGCCAGCAGCGTTGGGACTAGCGGACAAGAGACCCAGTACTTC; CDR3aa: CASSVGTSGQETQYF
d_gene: TRBD1; v_gene: TRBV7-9; j_gene: TRBJ1-4; abundance: .; CDR3nt: TGTGCCAGCAGCTTAAAGTATTTTCCAGGGGGAGGCACTAATGAAAAACTGTTTTTT; CDR3aa: CASSLKYFPGGGTNEKLFF
d_gene: TRBD1; v_gene: TRBV2; j_gene: TRBJ1-1; abundance: once; CDR3nt: TGTGCCAGCAGATGGACAGGGTCGGTCACTGAAGCTTTCTTT; CDR3aa: CASRWTGSVTEAFF
d_gene: .; v_gene: TRBV12-3/TRBV12-4; j_gene: TRBJ2-3; abundance: .; CDR3nt: TGTGCCAGCAGGGGAGCAGATACGCAGTATTTT; CDR3aa: CASRGADTQYF
d_gene: TRBD2; v_gene: TRBV18; j_gene: TRBJ2-7; abundance: .; CDR3nt: TGTGCCAGCTCACCAACTAGCGGGAGTGACGAGCAGTACTTC; CDR3aa: CASSPTSGSDEQYF
d_gene: .; v_gene: TRBV30; j_gene: TRBJ2-7; abundance: .; CDR3nt: TGTGCCTGGAGTGTAAAGGGCGGGAAGGGCGAGCAGTACTTC; CDR3aa: CAWSVKGGKGEQYF
d_gene: TRBD2; v_gene: TRBV2; j_gene: TRBJ2-5; abundance: .; CDR3nt: TGTGCCAGCAGTTCGACTAGCGGCACCCAAGAGACCCAGTACTTC; CDR3aa: CASSSTSGTQETQYF
d_gene: .; v_gene: TRBV15; j_gene: TRBJ1-2; abundance: .; CDR3nt: TGTGCCACCAGCAGGTCCGGGACTCTCGCTAGTGGCTACACCTTC; CDR3aa: CATSRSGTLASGYTF
d_gene: .; v_gene: TRBV30; j_gene: TRBJ2-5; abundance: .; CDR3nt: TGTGCCTGGAGTGTAGTGGGGCTTGAGACCCAGTACTTC; CDR3aa: CAWSVVGLETQYF
d_gene: TRBD1; v_gene: TRBV9; j_gene: TRBJ2-1; abundance: .; CDR3nt: TGTGCCAGCAGCGTACGACTGGTCAGGGGGAGCTCCTACAATGAGCAGTTCTTC; CDR3aa: CASSVRLVRGSSYNEQFF